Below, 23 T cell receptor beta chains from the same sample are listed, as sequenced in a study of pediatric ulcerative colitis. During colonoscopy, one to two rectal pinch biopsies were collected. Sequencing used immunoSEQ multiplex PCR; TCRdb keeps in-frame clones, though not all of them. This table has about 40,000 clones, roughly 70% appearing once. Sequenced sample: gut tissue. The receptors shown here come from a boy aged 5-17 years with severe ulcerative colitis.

The CDR3 nucleotides read TGTGCCAGCAGTCTAGGGGAGAACACTGAAGCTTTCTTT. The encoded protein is CASSLGENTEAFF. This chain links TRBV28 with TRBJ1-1, with D tentatively TRBD1 (5 bases). CDR1 and CDR2 (germline): MDHEN, SYDVKM. Deletions cut 5 bases from V and 1 base from J, with 8 bases between. This CDR3 contains 13 residues.

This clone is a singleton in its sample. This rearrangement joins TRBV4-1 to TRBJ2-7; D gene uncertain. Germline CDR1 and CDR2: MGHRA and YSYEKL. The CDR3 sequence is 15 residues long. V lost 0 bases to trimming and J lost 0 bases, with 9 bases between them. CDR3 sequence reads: CASSQDSPFSYEQYF. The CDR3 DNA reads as TGCGCCAGCAGCCAAGACTCCCCTTTCTCCTACGAGCAGTACTTC.

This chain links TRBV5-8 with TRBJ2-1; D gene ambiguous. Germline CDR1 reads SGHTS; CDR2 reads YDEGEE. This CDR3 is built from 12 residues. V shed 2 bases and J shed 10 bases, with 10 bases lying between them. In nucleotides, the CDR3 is TGTGCCAGCAGCTTTAATAGAAAAGAGCAGTTCTTC. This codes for CASSFNRKEQFF. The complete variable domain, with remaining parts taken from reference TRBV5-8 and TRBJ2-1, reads EAGVTQSPTHLIKTRGQQATLRCSPISGHTSVYWYQQALGLGLQFLLWYDEGEERNRGNFPPRFSGRQFPNYSSELNVNALELEDSALYLCASSFNRKEQFFGPGTRLTVL.

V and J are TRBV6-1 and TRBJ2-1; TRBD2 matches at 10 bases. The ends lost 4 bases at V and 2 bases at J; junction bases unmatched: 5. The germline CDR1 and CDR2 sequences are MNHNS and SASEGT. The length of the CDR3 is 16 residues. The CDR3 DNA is TGTGCCAGCAGTGTCGGTCTAGCGGGGGCCTACAATGAGCAGTTCTTC. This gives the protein CASSVGLAGAYNEQFF.

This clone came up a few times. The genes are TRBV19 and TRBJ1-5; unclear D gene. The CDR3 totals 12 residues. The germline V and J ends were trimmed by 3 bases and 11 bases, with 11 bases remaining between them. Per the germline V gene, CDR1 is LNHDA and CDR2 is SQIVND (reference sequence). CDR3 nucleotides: TGTGCCAGTAGTATCACTTTGGGGACCCAGCATTTT. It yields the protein CASSITLGTQHF. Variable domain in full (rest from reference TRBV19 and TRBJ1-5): DGGITQSPKYLFRKEGQNVTLSCEQNLNHDAMYWYRQDPGQGLRLIYYSQIVNDFQKGDIAEGYSVSREKKESFPLTVTSAQKNPTAFYLCASSITLGTQHFGDGTRLSIL.

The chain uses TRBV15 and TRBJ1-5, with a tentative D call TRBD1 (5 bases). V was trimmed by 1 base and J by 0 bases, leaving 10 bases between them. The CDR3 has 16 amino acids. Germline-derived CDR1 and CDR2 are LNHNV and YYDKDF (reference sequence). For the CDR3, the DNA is TGTGCCACCAGCAGAGTGTCCAGGGATAGCAATCAGCCCCAGCATTTT. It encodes CATSRVSRDSNQPQHF.

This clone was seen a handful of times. This CDR3 reads CASSLDISNQPQHF. The CDR3 bases are TGTGCCAGCAGTCTGGACATTAGCAATCAGCCCCAGCATTTT. The rearrangement joins TRBV5-8 to TRBJ1-5, with TRBD1 as a possible D gene (5 bases). The CDR3 length is 14 residues. The germline CDR1 and CDR2 sequences are SGHTS and YDEGEE. V was shortened by 5 bases and J by 0 bases, with 9 bases between the two germline ends. Combining the CDR3 with reference TRBV5-8 and TRBJ1-5 gives the whole variable domain EAGVTQSPTHLIKTRGQQATLRCSPISGHTSVYWYQQALGLGLQFLLWYDEGEERNRGNFPPRFSGRQFPNYSSELNVNALELEDSALYLCASSLDISNQPQHFGDGTRLSIL.

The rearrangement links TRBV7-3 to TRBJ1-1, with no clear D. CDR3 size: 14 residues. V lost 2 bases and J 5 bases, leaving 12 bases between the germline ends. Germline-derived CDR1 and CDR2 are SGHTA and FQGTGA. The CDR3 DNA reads TGTGCCAGCAGCTTAGGATTGTCGGGTACTGAAGCTTTCTTT. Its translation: CASSLGLSGTEAFF.

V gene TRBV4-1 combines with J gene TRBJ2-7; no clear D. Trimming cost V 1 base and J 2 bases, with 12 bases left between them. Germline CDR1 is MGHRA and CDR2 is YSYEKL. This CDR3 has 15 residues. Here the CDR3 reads CASSQGTKQPYEQYF. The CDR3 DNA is TGCGCCAGCAGCCAAGGGACGAAACAGCCCTACGAGCAGTACTTC.

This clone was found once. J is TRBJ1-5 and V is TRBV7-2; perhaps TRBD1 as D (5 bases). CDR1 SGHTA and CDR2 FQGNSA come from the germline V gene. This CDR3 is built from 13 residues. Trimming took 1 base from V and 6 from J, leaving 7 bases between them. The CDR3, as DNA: TGTGCCAGCAGCTTAGGACAGAGTCAGCCCCAGCATTTT. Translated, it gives CASSLGQSQPQHF.

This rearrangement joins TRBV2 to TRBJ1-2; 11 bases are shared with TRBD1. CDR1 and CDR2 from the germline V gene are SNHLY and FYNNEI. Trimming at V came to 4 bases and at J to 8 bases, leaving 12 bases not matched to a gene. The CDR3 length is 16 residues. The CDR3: CASSGGQGGKIYGYTF. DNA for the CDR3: TGTGCCAGCAGTGGGGGACAGGGGGGAAAAATTTACGGCTACACCTTC.

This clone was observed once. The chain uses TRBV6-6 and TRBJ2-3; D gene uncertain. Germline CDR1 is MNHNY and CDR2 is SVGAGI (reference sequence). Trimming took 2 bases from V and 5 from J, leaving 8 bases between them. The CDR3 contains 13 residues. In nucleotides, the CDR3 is TGTGCCAGCAGTTACGGGCACAGAGATACGCAGTATTTT. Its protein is CASSYGHRDTQYF.

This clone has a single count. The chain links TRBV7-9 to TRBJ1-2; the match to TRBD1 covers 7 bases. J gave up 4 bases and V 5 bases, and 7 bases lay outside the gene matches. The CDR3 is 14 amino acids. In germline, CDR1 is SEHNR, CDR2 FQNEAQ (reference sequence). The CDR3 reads CASSRGGGSYGYTF. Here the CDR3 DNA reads TGTGCCAGCAGCCGTGGAGGGGGCAGCTATGGCTACACCTTC.

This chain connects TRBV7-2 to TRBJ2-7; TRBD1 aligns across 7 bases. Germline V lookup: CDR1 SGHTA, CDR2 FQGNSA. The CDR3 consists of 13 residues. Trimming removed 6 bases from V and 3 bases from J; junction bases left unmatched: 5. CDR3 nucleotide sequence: TGTGCCAGCAGGTCTGGGACAGTCTACGAGCAGTACTTC. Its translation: CASRSGTVYEQYF.

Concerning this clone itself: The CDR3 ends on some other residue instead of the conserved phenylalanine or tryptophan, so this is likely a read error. The CDR3 coding sequence is TGTGCCAGCACGCGGCAGGGGGCTGATAATTCACCCCTCCACCTT. Amino acids: CASTRQGADNSPLHL. The chain carries TRBV2 and TRBJ1-6; TRBD1 aligns across 8 bases. CDR3 length: 15 amino acids. The germline gives CDR1 SNHLY, CDR2 FYNNEI. V lost 7 bases to trimming and J lost 5 bases; unmatched junction nucleotides: 7.

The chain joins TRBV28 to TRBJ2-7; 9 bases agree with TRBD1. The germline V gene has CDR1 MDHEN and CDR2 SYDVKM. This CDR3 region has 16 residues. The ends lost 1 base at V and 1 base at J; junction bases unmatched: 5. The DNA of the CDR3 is TGTGCCAGCAGTTTATCCCCGGGACAGGGATCCTACGAGCAGTACTTC. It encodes CASSLSPGQGSYEQYF.

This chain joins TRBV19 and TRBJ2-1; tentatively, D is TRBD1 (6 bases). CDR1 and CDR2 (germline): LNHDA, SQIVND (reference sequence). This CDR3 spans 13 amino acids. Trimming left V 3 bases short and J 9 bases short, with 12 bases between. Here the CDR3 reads CASSIGGRGEQFF. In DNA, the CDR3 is TGTGCCAGTAGTATTGGGGGCCGGGGTGAGCAGTTCTTC.

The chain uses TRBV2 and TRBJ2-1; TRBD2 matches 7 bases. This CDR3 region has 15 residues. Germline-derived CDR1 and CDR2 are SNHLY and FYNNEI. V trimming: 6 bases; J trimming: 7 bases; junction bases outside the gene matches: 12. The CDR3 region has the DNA TGTGCCAGCAGCTCAGGACTAGTTTCGCTTAATGAGCAGTTCTTC. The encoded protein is CASSSGLVSLNEQFF.

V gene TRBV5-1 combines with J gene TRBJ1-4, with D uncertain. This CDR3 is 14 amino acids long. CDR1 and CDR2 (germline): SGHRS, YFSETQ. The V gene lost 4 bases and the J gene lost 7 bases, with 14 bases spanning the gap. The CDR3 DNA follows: TGCGCCAGCAGCCGAGGGTTTATTGGTGAAAAACTGTTTTTT. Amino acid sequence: CASSRGFIGEKLFF.

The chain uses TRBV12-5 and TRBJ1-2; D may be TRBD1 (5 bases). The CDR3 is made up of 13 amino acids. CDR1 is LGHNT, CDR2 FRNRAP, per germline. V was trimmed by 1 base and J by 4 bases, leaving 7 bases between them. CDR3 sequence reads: CASGLDTGYGYTF. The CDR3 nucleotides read TGTGCTAGTGGTTTGGATACAGGCTATGGCTACACCTTC.

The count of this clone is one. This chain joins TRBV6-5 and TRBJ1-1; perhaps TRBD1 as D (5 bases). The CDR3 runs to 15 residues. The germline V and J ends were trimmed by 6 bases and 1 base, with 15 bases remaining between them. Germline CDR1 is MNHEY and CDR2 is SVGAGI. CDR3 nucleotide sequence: TGTGCCAGCAGACCCAGCGGGGCAGCGAACACTGAAGCTTTCTTT. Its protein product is CASRPSGAANTEAFF.

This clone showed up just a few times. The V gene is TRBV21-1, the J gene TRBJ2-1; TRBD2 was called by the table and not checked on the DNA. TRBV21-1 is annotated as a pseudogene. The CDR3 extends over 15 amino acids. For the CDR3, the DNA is TGTGCCAGCAAATCCGGCGGGGGGGTAGACAATGAGCAGTTCTTC. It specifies CASKSGGGVDNEQFF.

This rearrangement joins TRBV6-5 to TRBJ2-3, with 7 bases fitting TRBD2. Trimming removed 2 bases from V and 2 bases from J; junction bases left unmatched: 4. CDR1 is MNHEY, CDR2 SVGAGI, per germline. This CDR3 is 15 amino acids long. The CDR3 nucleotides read TGTGCCAGCAGTTACCTGCGGGGGACCACAGATACGCAGTATTTT. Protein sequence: CASSYLRGTTDTQYF.